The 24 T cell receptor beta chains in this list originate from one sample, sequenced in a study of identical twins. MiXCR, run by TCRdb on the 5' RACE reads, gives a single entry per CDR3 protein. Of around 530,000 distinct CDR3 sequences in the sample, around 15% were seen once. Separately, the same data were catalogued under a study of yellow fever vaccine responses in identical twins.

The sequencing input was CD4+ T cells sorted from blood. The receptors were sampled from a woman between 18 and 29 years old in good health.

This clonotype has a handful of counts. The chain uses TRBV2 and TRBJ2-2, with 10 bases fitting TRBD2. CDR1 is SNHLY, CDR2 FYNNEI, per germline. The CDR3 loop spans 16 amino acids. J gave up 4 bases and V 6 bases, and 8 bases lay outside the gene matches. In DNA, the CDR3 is TGTGCCAGCAGGGCTACTAGCGGGATTAGCACCGGGGAGCTGTTTTTT. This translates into CASRATSGISTGELFF.

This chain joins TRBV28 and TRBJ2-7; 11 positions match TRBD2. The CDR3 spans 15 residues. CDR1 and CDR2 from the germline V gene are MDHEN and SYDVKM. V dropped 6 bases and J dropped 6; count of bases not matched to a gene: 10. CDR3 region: CASRGASGRLSEQYF. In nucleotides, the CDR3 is TGTGCCAGCAGGGGTGCTAGCGGGAGGTTATCCGAGCAGTACTTC. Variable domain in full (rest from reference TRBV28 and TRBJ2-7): DVKVTQSSRYLVKRTGEKVFLECVQDMDHENMFWYRQDPGLGLRLIYFSYDVKMKEKGDIPEGYSVSREKKERFSLILESASTNQTSMYLCASRGASGRLSEQYFGPGTRLTVT.

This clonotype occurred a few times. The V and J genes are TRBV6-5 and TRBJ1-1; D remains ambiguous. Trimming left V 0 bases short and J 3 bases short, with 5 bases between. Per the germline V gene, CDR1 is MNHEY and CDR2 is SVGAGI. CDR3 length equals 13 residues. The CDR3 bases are TGTGCCAGCAGTTACTCCAGAGACACTGAAGCTTTCTTT. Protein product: CASSYSRDTEAFF.

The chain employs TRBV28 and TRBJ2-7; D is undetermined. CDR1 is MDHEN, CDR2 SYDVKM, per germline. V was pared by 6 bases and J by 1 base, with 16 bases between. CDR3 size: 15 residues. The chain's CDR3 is CASRPRASSSYEQYF. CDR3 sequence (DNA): TGTGCCAGCAGACCTAGGGCGTCCTCTTCCTACGAGCAGTACTTC.

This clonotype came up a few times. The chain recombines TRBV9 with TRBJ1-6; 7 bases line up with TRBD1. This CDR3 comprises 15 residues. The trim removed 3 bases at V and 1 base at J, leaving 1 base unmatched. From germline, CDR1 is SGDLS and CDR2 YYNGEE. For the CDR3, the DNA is TGTGCCAGCAGCGGACAGGGTTCCTATAATTCACCCCTCCACTTT. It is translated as CASSGQGSYNSPLHF.

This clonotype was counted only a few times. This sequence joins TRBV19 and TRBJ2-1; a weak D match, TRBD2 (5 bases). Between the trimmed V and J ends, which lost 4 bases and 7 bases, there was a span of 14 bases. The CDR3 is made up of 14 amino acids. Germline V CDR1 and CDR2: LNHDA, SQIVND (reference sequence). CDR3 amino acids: CASSTGPKRNEQFF. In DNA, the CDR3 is TGTGCCAGTAGTACCGGGCCAAAGCGGAATGAGCAGTTCTTC. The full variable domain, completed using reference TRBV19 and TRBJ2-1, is DGGITQSPKYLFRKEGQNVTLSCEQNLNHDAMYWYRQDPGQGLRLIYYSQIVNDFQKGDIAEGYSVSREKKESFPLTVTSAQKNPTAFYLCASSTGPKRNEQFFGPGTRLTVL.

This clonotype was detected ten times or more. The CDR3 nucleotides are TGCGCCAGCAGCCTAGACACGCATTCCTACGAGCAGTACTTC. This translates into CASSLDTHSYEQYF. This chain links TRBV5-1 with TRBJ2-7, with unresolved D. V was pared by 4 bases and J by 1 base, with 12 bases between. CDR1 is SGHRS, CDR2 YFSETQ, per germline. This CDR3 has 14 amino acids.

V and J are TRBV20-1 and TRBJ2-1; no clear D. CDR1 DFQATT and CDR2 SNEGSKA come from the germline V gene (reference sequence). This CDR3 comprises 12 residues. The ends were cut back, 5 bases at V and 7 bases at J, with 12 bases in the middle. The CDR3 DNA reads TGCAGTGCTCCCCACTTGCTTAATGAGCAGTTCTTC. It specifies CSAPHLLNEQFF.

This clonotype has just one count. CDR3 region: CASRKYDSPLYEQYV. The CDR3 region has the DNA TGTGCCAGCAGAAAATACGACAGCCCCCTCTACGAGCAGTACGTC. The genes are TRBV6-1 and TRBJ2-7, with D possibly being TRBD1 (5 bases). Trimming pared 6 bases from V and 3 bases from J, leaving 18 bases between. Germline CDR1 MNHNS, CDR2 SASEGT. The CDR3 has 15 amino acids.

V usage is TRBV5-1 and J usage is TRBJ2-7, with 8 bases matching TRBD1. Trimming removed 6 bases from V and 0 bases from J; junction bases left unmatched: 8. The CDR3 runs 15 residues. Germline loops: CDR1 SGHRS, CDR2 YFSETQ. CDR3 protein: CASNPGQGGSYEQYF. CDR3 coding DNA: TGCGCCAGCAACCCAGGACAGGGAGGCTCCTACGAGCAGTACTTC.

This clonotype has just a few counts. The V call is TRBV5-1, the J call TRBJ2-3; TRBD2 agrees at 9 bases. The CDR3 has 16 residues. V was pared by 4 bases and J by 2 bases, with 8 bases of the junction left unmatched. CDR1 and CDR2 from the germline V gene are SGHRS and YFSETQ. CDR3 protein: CASSPLSSGNTDTQYF. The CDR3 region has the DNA TGCGCCAGCAGCCCCCTGTCTAGCGGGAACACAGATACGCAGTATTTT. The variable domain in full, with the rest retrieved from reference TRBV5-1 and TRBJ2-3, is KAGVTQTPRYLIKTRGQQVTLSCSPISGHRSVSWYQQTPGQGLQFLFEYFSETQRNKGNFPGRFSGRQFSNSRSEMNVSTLELGDSALYLCASSPLSSGNTDTQYFGPGTRLTVL.

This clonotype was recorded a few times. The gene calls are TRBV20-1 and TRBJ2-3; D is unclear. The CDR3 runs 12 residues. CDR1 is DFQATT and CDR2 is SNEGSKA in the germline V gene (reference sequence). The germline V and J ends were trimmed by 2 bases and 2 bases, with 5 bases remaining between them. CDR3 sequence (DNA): TGCAGTGCTAGACGATCCACAGATACGCAGTATTTT. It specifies CSARRSTDTQYF.

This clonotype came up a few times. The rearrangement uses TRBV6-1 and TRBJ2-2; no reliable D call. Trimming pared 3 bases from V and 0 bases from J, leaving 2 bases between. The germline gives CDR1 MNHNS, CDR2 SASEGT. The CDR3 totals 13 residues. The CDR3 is CASSDPNTGELFF. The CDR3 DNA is TGTGCCAGCAGTGACCCGAACACCGGGGAGCTGTTTTTT.

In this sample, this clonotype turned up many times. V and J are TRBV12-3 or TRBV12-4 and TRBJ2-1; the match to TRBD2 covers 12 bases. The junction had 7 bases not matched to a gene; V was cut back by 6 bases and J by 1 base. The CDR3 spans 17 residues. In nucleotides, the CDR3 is TGTGCCAGCAGCCGGGCTAGCGGGAGGGCTTCCTACAATGAGCAGTTCTTC. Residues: CASSRASGRASYNEQFF.

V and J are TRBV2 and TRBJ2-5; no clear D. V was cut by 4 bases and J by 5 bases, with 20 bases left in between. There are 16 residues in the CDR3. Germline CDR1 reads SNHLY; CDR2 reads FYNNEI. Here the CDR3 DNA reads TGTGCCAGCAGTGGGAAGGCGTATAAAGCTGGGGAGACCCAGTACTTC. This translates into CASSGKAYKAGETQYF.

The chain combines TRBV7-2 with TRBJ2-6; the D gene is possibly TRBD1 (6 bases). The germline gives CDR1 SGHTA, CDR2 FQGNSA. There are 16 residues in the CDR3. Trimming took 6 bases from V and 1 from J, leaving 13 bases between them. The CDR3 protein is CASRGRGRSGANVLTF. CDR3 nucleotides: TGTGCCAGCAGAGGCAGGGGAAGGTCTGGGGCCAACGTCCTGACTTTC.

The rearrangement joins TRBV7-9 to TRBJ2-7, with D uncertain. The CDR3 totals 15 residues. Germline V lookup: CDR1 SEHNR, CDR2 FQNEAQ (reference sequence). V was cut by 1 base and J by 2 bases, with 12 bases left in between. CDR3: CASSLVWARTYEQYF. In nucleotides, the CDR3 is TGTGCCAGCAGCTTAGTATGGGCCAGGACCTACGAGCAGTACTTC.

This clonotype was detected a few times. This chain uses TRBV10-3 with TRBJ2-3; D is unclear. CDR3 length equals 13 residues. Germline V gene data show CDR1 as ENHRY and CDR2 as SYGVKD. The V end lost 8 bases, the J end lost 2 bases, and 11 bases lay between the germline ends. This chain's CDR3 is CAIRGDHTDTQYF. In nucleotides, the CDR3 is TGTGCCATCCGAGGCGATCACACAGATACGCAGTATTTT.

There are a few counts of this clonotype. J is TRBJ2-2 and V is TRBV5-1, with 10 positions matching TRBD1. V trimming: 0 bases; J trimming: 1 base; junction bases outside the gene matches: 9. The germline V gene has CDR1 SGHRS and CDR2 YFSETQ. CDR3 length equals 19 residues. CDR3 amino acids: CASSLAGTGASRNTGELFF. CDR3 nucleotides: TGCGCCAGCAGCTTGGCCGGGACAGGGGCCTCTCGGAACACCGGGGAGCTGTTTTTT.

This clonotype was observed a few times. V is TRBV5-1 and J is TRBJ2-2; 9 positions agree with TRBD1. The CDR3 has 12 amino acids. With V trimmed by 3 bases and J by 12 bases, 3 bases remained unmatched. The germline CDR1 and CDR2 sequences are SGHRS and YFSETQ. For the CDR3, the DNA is TGCGCCAGCAGCTACGACAGGGGGAAGCTGTTTTTT. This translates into CASSYDRGKLFF.

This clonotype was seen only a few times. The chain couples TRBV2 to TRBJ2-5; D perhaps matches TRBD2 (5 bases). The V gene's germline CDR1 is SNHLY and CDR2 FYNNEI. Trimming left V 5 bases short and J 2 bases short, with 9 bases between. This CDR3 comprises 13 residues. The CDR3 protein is CASSTGMQETQYF. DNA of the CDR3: TGTGCCAGCAGTACGGGGATGCAAGAGACCCAGTACTTC.

CDR3: CASQIAGLYNEQFF. The CDR3 nucleotides read TGTGCCAGTCAAATAGCGGGACTCTACAATGAGCAGTTCTTC. The chain couples TRBV12-3 or TRBV12-4 to TRBJ2-1; 8 bases line up with TRBD2. The CDR3 runs to 14 residues. The V and J ends lost 9 bases and 3 bases, in that order; junction bases with no gene match: 7.

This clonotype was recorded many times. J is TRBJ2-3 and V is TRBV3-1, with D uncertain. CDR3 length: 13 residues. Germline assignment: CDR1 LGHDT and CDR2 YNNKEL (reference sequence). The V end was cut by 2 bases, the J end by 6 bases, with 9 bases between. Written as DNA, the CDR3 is TGTGCCAGCAGCCAACAAAGATCCGATACGCAGTATTTT. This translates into CASSQQRSDTQYF.

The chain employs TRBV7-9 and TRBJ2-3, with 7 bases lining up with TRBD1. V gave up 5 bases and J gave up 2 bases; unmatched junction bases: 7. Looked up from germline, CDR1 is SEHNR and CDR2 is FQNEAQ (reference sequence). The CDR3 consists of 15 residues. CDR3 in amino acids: CASSIGGTVTDTQYF. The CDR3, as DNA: TGTGCCAGCAGCATAGGTGGGACAGTCACAGATACGCAGTATTTT.